Below are 25 T cell receptor beta chains sequenced from a single sample in a study of CD8 T cells in Susac syndrome. Reverse transcription of roughly 0.5 to 1 ug RNA was carried out with random hexamers. TCRdb re-derived calls from the immunoSEQ multiplex PCR reads in MiXCR, one entry per CDR3 protein. The data show about 210,000 distinct CDR3 sequences, roughly 96% seen once. Material for sequencing was CD4+ T cells from PBMCs. These receptors were taken from a human donor with multiple sclerosis.

The chain uses TRBV2 and TRBJ2-6; 7 bases align to TRBD1. CDR3 size: 17 residues. V trimming: 6 bases; J trimming: 0 bases; junction bases outside the gene matches: 8. Germline-derived CDR1 and CDR2 are SNHLY and FYNNEI. CDR3 loop: CASSIEGAGSGANVLTF. The DNA for the CDR3 is TGTGCCAGCAGCATTGAGGGGGCAGGCTCTGGGGCCAACGTCCTGACTTTC.

V usage is TRBV3-1 and J usage is TRBJ2-1; 8 nucleotides match TRBD2. The J segment lost 1 base and the V segment lost 1 base, leaving 15 bases of the junction unmatched. CDR1 and CDR2 from the germline V gene are LGHDT and YNNKEL (reference sequence). This CDR3 spans 20 amino acids. The DNA of the CDR3 is TGTGCCAGCAGCCAAGGGCTTTTTTCGCGGGAGGTAACGTCCTACAATGAGCAGTTCTTC. It encodes CASSQGLFSREVTSYNEQFF.

The chain employs TRBV7-2 and TRBJ2-5, with TRBD1 as a possible D gene (5 bases). V lost 5 bases and J 5 bases, leaving 9 bases between the germline ends. The germline gives CDR1 SGHTA, CDR2 FQGNSA. This CDR3 has 12 amino acids. The CDR3 reads CASSPDTETQYF. The DNA for the CDR3 is TGTGCCAGCAGCCCGGACACGGAGACCCAGTACTTC.

V usage is TRBV20-1 and J usage is TRBJ2-4; 9 bases agree with TRBD2. In germline, CDR1 is DFQATT, CDR2 SNEGSKA (reference sequence). The CDR3 totals 13 residues. With V trimmed by 7 bases and J by 4 bases, 5 bases remained unmatched. CDR3 sequence: CSVGLAAKNIQYF. CDR3 bases: TGCAGTGTGGGACTAGCAGCAAAAAACATTCAGTACTTC.

This chain connects TRBV30 to TRBJ1-2, with 7 bases identical to TRBD1. The V gene end was trimmed by 5 bases and the J gene end by 7 bases; junction bases not matched to a gene: 7. The CDR3 totals 12 residues. Germline loops: CDR1 GTSNPN, CDR2 SVGIG (reference sequence). The CDR3, as DNA: TGTGCCTGGGCAGGGGGAGGAATTGGCTACACCTTC. Translating gives CAWAGGGIGYTF.

The rearrangement joins TRBV6-5 to TRBJ1-1; D remains ambiguous. The length of the CDR3 is 11 residues. The germline gives CDR1 MNHEY, CDR2 SVGAGI. Trimming took off 0 bases at V and 7 bases at J, with 3 bases between the two ends. Written as DNA, the CDR3 is TGTGCCAGCAGTTACTCGCTTGAAGCTTTCTTT. Encoded protein: CASSYSLEAFF.

The chain carries TRBV12-3 or TRBV12-4 and TRBJ2-5; 7 nucleotides agree with TRBD2. This CDR3 region has 15 residues. Trimming removed 3 bases from V and 0 bases from J; junction bases left unmatched: 4. The CDR3 nucleotides are TGTGCCAGCAGTTTCGACGGGAGGCACCAAGAGACCCAGTACTTC. Residues: CASSFDGRHQETQYF.

The rearrangement uses TRBV29-1 and TRBJ2-3; TRBD2 matches at 7 bases. CDR3 length: 12 residues. Germline V gene sequence: CDR1 SQVTM, CDR2 ANQGSEA. With 4 bases clipped from V and 6 bases from J, the junction kept 4 bases outside the gene matches. The CDR3, as DNA: TGCAGCGTTGGTGTGGGAGGGGATACGCAGTATTTT. Amino acids: CSVGVGGDTQYF.

J is TRBJ1-2 and V is TRBV3-1, with D hard to call. The germline V gene encodes CDR1 LGHDT and CDR2 YNNKEL (reference sequence). With 4 bases removed from V and 6 bases from J, the gap between germline ends came to 12 bases. The CDR3 length is 13 residues. The CDR3 coding sequence is TGTGCCAGCAGCCTACGACACGGGCATGGCTACACCTTC. Its protein product is CASSLRHGHGYTF.

The V gene is TRBV2, the J gene TRBJ2-7; possible D gene TRBD2, 6 bases. The germline V gene has CDR1 SNHLY and CDR2 FYNNEI. V dropped 8 bases and J dropped 3 bases, with 17 bases sitting between them. The CDR3 contains 14 residues. CDR3 region: CASSDDGGSYEQYF. As DNA, the CDR3 is TGTGCCAGCTCGGATGACGGGGGAAGCTACGAGCAGTACTTC.

The chain recombines TRBV29-1 with TRBJ2-1, with 10 bases lining up with TRBD2. CDR3 length: 15 amino acids. V lost 4 bases to trimming and J lost 6 bases; unmatched junction nucleotides: 9. The V gene's germline CDR1 is SQVTM and CDR2 ANQGSEA. CDR3 nucleotide sequence: TGCAGCGTTGCAACCCTAGCGGGAGTCCTCAATGAGCAGTTCTTC. It codes for CSVATLAGVLNEQFF.

The chain carries TRBV20-1 and TRBJ2-7; D is unclear. Trimming removed 3 bases from V and 1 base from J, with 10 bases in between. CDR3 length equals 13 residues. CDR1 is DFQATT, CDR2 SNEGSKA, per germline (reference sequence). The chain's CDR3 is CSARDPFSYEQYF. The CDR3 DNA sequence: TGCAGTGCTAGGGACCCCTTTTCCTACGAGCAGTACTTC.

On this clonotype itself: The junction differs from germline at one of its ends, possibly a read error. The chain carries TRBV29-1 and TRBJ1-1, with D tentatively TRBD1 (5 bases). The CDR3 length is 13 residues. CDR1 and CDR2 (germline): SQVTM, ANQGSEA. The CDR3 reads CSAETGAPSEAFF. The CDR3 nucleotides read TGCAGCGCTGAAACCGGGGCCCCATCTGAAGCTTTCTTT.

The gene calls are TRBV15 and TRBJ2-2; TRBD1 might be the D (6 bases). The CDR3 runs to 15 residues. Germline lookup yields CDR1 LNHNV and CDR2 YYDKDF (reference sequence). V lost 5 bases and J 6 bases, leaving 16 bases between the germline ends. The CDR3 region has the DNA TGTGCCACCAGCGGATACAGGGACCAGTCCGGGGAGCTGTTTTTT. Protein product: CATSGYRDQSGELFF.

The V and J genes are TRBV7-2 and TRBJ2-7, with 9 bases that match TRBD1. Germline CDR1 SGHTA, CDR2 FQGNSA. Trimming took 5 bases from V and 7 from J; bases not matched to a gene: 18. The length of the CDR3 is 17 residues. The CDR3 DNA reads as TGTGCCAGCAGCAAATTACGACCGGGACAGGGCTCTTTGGAGCAGTACTTC. Amino acids: CASSKLRPGQGSLEQYF.

The chain links TRBV20-1 to TRBJ1-2; TRBD1 is a possible D gene (5 bases). Looked up from germline, CDR1 is DFQATT and CDR2 is SNEGSKA (reference sequence). The CDR3 is 15 amino acids. V was cut by 3 bases and J by 6 bases, with 20 bases left in between. CDR3 residues: CSASLGTDPLHGYTF. CDR3 DNA sequence: TGCAGTGCTAGCCTCGGGACGGATCCACTACATGGCTACACCTTC.

The chain carries TRBV4-1 and TRBJ2-1; unclear D gene. The length of the CDR3 is 15 residues. V lost 2 bases to trimming and J lost 8 bases, with 16 bases between them. Germline V gene lookup returns CDR1 MGHRA and CDR2 YSYEKL. DNA of the CDR3: TGCGCCAGCAGCCAACCCACGCGCGCGCCCCATGAGCAGTTCTTC. Amino acid sequence: CASSQPTRAPHEQFF.

The chain recombines TRBV27 with TRBJ2-7; maybe TRBD2 (5 bases). The V end was cut by 6 bases, the J end by 0 bases, with 21 bases between. CDR1 and CDR2 from the germline V gene are MNHEY and SMNVEV (reference sequence). This CDR3 has 17 amino acids. CDR3 protein: CASSRFGGRAGSYEQYF. DNA of the CDR3: TGTGCCAGCAGCCGCTTCGGCGGGCGGGCCGGCTCCTACGAGCAGTACTTC.

The gene calls are TRBV29-1 and TRBJ1-1; possible D gene TRBD1, 5 bases. V was cut by 2 bases and J by 1 base, with 17 bases left in between. The CDR3 extends over 16 amino acids. Germline V gene sequence: CDR1 SQVTM, CDR2 ANQGSEA. The CDR3 DNA is TGCAGCGTTGAACCCTGGGGAGGGGCGAGGAACACTGAAGCTTTCTTT. This gives the protein CSVEPWGGARNTEAFF.

V and J are TRBV3-1 and TRBJ1-2; D ambiguous. Germline loops: CDR1 LGHDT, CDR2 YNNKEL (reference sequence). Between the trimmed V and J ends, which lost 1 base and 2 bases, there was a span of 14 bases. The CDR3 is made up of 16 amino acids. Here the CDR3 DNA reads TGTGCCAGCAGCCAAGGACCGAATAATAACAACTATGGCTACACCTTC. The encoded protein is CASSQGPNNNNYGYTF.

This sequence joins TRBV2 and TRBJ1-2, with D hard to call. V dropped 3 bases and J dropped 5 bases, with 4 bases sitting between them. In germline, CDR1 is SNHLY, CDR2 FYNNEI. This CDR3 is built from 11 residues. The CDR3 spells CASSDGYGYTF. CDR3 DNA sequence: TGTGCCAGCAGTGATGGTTATGGCTACACCTTC.

The chain joins TRBV27 to TRBJ1-6; 8 bases are shared with TRBD1. Germline V gene sequence: CDR1 MNHEY, CDR2 SMNVEV (reference sequence). The CDR3 runs to 14 residues. Unmatched junction bases numbered 3, after V lost 2 bases and J lost 9 bases. The CDR3 bases are TGTGCCAGCAGTTTAGACAGGGGTAGTTCACCCCTCCACTTT. Its translation is CASSLDRGSSPLHF.

The gene calls are TRBV6-5 and TRBJ2-3; 10 nucleotides match TRBD2. Per germline, CDR1 MNHEY and CDR2 SVGAGI. CDR3 length: 15 residues. J lost 11 bases, V lost 0 bases, and 8 bases had no gene match. CDR3: CASSYSRLAGVKQYF. The CDR3 bases are TGTGCCAGCAGTTACTCGCGTCTAGCGGGAGTAAAGCAGTATTTT.

J is TRBJ2-1 and V is TRBV27; maybe TRBD2 (5 bases). The CDR3 has 13 residues. Trimming shortened V by 2 bases and J by 10 bases, and 12 bases separated the two germline ends. Germline assignment: CDR1 MNHEY and CDR2 SMNVEV (reference sequence). The CDR3: CASSLREGWEQFF. The CDR3 DNA is TGTGCCAGCAGTTTACGAGAGGGTTGGGAGCAGTTCTTC.

This clonotype has only one observation. The chain combines TRBV3-1 with TRBJ2-5; either TRBD1 or TRBD2 may fit D (5 bases each). The germline V gene encodes CDR1 LGHDT and CDR2 YNNKEL (reference sequence). CDR3 length: 15 amino acids. V shed 4 bases and J shed 1 base, with 13 bases lying between them. The DNA of the CDR3 is TGTGCCAGCAGCCCCTATACAGGACTCCAAGAGACCCAGTACTTC. It specifies CASSPYTGLQETQYF.